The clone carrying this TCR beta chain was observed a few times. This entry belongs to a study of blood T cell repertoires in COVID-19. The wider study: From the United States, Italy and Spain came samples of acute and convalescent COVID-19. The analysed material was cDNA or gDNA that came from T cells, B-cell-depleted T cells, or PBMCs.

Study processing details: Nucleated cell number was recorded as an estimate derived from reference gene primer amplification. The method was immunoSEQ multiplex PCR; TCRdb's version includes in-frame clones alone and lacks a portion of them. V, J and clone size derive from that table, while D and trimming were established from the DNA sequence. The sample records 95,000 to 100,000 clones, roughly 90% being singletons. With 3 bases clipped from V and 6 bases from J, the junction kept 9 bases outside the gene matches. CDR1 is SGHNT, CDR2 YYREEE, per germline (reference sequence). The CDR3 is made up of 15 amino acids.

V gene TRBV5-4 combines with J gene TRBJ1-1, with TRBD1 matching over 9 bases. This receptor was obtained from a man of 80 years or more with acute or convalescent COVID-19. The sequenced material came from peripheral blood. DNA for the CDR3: TGTGCCAGCAGCTGGGAGACAGGGGGTAGGGCTGAAGCTTTCTTT. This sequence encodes CASSWETGGRAEAFF.